This T cell receptor (beta chain) was found in a study of graft-versus-host responses after intestinal transplantation. Generated by immunoSEQ multiplex PCR, the TCRdb table keeps only in-frame clones and is missing some. The sample holds fewer than 70,000 clones, 92% seen once. The germline V and J ends were trimmed by 0 bases and 4 bases, with 9 bases remaining between them. CDR1 is MNHEY, CDR2 SVGAGI, per germline. The CDR3 has 15 residues. Study-level results: Patients with graft-donor T cell macrochimerism had high graft-versus-host to host-versus-graft clonal ratios in allografts.

With regard to this clone: Antigen unknown.

The chain joins TRBV6-5 to TRBJ2-2, with D unresolved. Sample: bone marrow, taken approximately 740 days after intestinal transplantation. This TCR derives from a human patient who received an intestinal transplant, so some T cells may come from the graft donor. This CDR3 reads CASSYSIESTGELFF. The CDR3 coding sequence is TGTGCCAGCAGTTACTCTATCGAGAGCACCGGGGAGCTGTTTTTT.